These 9 T cell receptor beta chains came from one sample sequenced in a study of blood T cell repertoires in COVID-19. Clones were sequenced by immunoSEQ multiplex PCR, and TCRdb holds only the in-frame ones, with some missing. The data contain fewer than 250,000 clones, approximately 91% of them singletons. The specimen sequenced was peripheral blood. The receptors derive from a man aged 25 to 40 with COVID-19, enrolled during active disease.

This rearrangement joins TRBV3-1 (or the pseudogene TRBV3-2) to TRBJ2-5, with 12 bases matching TRBD1. V lost 1 base to trimming and J lost 2 bases; unmatched junction nucleotides: 17. The length of the CDR3 is 21 residues. Germline CDR1 LGHDT, CDR2 YNNKEL (reference sequence). The CDR3: CASSQGGSRGTGGDLQETQYF. The CDR3, as DNA: TGTGCCAGCAGCCAAGGGGGATCAAGGGGGACAGGGGGCGACCTACAAGAGACCCAGTACTTC.

The V call is TRBV2, the J call TRBJ1-5; 8 bases line up with TRBD1. From germline, CDR1 is SNHLY and CDR2 FYNNEI. Unmatched junction bases numbered 3, after V lost 4 bases and J lost 7 bases. This CDR3 contains 13 residues. The CDR3 here is CASSGDRQQPQHF. DNA for the CDR3: TGTGCCAGCAGTGGGGACAGGCAGCAGCCCCAGCATTTT.

The CDR3 DNA reads TGCGCCAGCAGCTTGGGCGCCAGGGTGGACACTGAAGCTTTCTTT. Protein product: CASSLGARVDTEAFF. V and J are TRBV5-1 and TRBJ1-1, with a tentative D call TRBD1 (5 bases). Per the germline V gene, CDR1 is SGHRS and CDR2 is YFSETQ. Trimming removed 0 bases from V and 3 bases from J, with 12 bases in between. This CDR3 comprises 15 residues.

The V call is TRBV13, the J call TRBJ1-2, with TRBD1 identical over 8 bases. The length of the CDR3 is 13 residues. The V gene's germline CDR1 is PRHDT and CDR2 FYEKMQ (reference sequence). The J segment lost 8 bases and the V segment lost 5 bases, leaving 7 bases of the junction unmatched. CDR3 nucleotides: TGTGCCAGCAGCCGCCAGGGGGCATGGGGCTACACCTTC. Translated: CASSRQGAWGYTF.

This rearrangement joins TRBV9 to TRBJ2-2; D is undetermined. CDR1 is SGDLS and CDR2 is YYNGEE in the germline V gene. V gave up 0 bases and J gave up 6 bases, with 6 bases separating them. The CDR3 contains 13 residues. CDR3 coding DNA: TGTGCCAGCAGCGTAGCTGCAGCCGGGGAGCTGTTTTTT. Protein: CASSVAAAGELFF.

This chain links TRBV4-1 with TRBJ2-7, with TRBD2 matching over 10 bases. The CDR3 loop spans 15 amino acids. V lost 1 base and J lost 2; bases outside the gene matches: 2. In germline, CDR1 is MGHRA, CDR2 YSYEKL. The DNA for the CDR3 is TGCGCCAGCAGCCAAGCTAGCGGGGGTACCTACGAGCAGTACTTC. It yields the protein CASSQASGGTYEQYF.

The chain uses TRBV19 and TRBJ2-2, with 9 bases aligning to TRBD1. The CDR3 is made up of 15 amino acids. Germline V gene sequence: CDR1 LNHDA, CDR2 SQIVND (reference sequence). Trimming took 11 bases from V and 3 from J; bases not matched to a gene: 10. The CDR3 sequence: CAFTVRTGDTGELFF. The DNA of the CDR3 is TGTGCCTTCACCGTCCGGACAGGGGACACCGGGGAGCTGTTTTTT.

The CDR3 DNA reads TGTGCCAGCTCACCACTCATCGGACAGGGGGTAAAGTATGGCTACACCTTC. This encodes CASSPLIGQGVKYGYTF. The chain is built from TRBV18 and TRBJ1-2, with 10 bases matching TRBD1. CDR3 length: 17 amino acids. J was trimmed by 5 bases and V by 1 base; bases with no gene match: 10. Germline V gene sequence: CDR1 KGHSH, CDR2 LQKENI. Full variable domain (remainder filled in from reference TRBV18 and TRBJ1-2): NAGVMQNPRHLVRRRGQEARLRCSPMKGHSHVYWYRQLPEEGLKFMVYLQKENIIDESGMPKERFSAEFPKEGPSILRIQQVVRGDSAAYFCASSPLIGQGVKYGYTFGSGTRLTVV.

This chain links TRBV27 with TRBJ1-4; D is unclear. Trimming shortened V by 3 bases and J by 0 bases, and 14 bases separated the two germline ends. Germline V lookup: CDR1 MNHEY, CDR2 SMNVEV (reference sequence). The CDR3 is 17 residues long. The CDR3 is CASSFIAGTTTNEKLFF. CDR3 bases: TGTGCCAGCAGTTTTATAGCGGGAACTACAACTAATGAAAAACTGTTTTTT.